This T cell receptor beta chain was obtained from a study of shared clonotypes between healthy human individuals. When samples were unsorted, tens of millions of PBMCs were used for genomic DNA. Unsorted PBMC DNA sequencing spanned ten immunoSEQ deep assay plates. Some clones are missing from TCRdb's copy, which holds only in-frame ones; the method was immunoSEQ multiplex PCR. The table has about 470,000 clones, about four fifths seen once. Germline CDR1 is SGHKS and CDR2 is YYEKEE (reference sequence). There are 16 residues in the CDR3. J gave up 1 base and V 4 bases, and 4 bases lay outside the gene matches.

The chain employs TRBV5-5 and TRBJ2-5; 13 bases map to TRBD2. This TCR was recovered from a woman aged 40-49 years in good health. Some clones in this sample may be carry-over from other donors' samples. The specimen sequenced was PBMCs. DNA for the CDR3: TGTGCCAGCAGCAACGGGACTAGCGGGACCCAAGAGACCCAGTACTTC. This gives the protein CASSNGTSGTQETQYF.